This T cell receptor beta chain is from a study of blood T cell repertoires in COVID-19. Turning to the study itself: There were acute and convalescent COVID-19 samples, and they came from the United States, Italy and Spain. The cDNA or gDNA used as material had been derived from T cells, B-cell-depleted T cells, or PBMCs.

Only in-frame clones appear in the TCRdb table, and some are missing; sequencing was by immunoSEQ multiplex PCR. Found here are 50,000 to 55,000 clones, just under 90% of them singletons; the top ten hold around 4%. The CDR3 spans 14 residues. Trimming cost V 8 bases and J 0 bases; bases outside gene matches: 5. Germline V lookup: CDR1 SNHLY, CDR2 FYNNEI. Sequencing input: peripheral blood. The source of this sequence is a man aged 50-60 years with acute or convalescent COVID-19. V usage is TRBV2 and J usage is TRBJ1-1; 8 nucleotides align to TRBD1. The CDR3 loop is CASGGQGVNTEAFF. The DNA for the CDR3 is TGTGCCAGCGGCGGACAGGGAGTGAACACTGAAGCTTTCTTT.